This TCR beta chain appears in the sequencing data of a study of blood T cell repertoires in COVID-19. CDR3 length: 16 residues. Trimming at V came to 4 bases and at J to 3 bases, leaving 9 bases not matched to a gene. Germline V lookup: CDR1 SGHRS, CDR2 YFSETQ. Method: immunoSEQ multiplex PCR; TCRdb's copy keeps in-frame clones and lacks some. The table has a few hundred thousand clones, about 87% seen once. The chain recombines TRBV5-1 with TRBJ2-5, with 10 nucleotides matching TRBD2. The receptor was isolated from a woman aged 45-60 years who had recovered from COVID-19. The sequenced material came from PBMCs or T cells enriched from blood (not recorded which). The CDR3, as DNA: TGCGCCAGCAGCCTTGAAGGCCTAGCGGGGGAAGAGACCCAGTACTTC. Amino acid sequence: CASSLEGLAGEETQYF.